The 7 T cell receptor beta chains presented below share a single source sample, sequenced in a study of T cell responses to AZD1222 COVID-19 vaccine. Assay: immunoSEQ multiplex PCR; the TCRdb copy retains only in-frame clones and omits some. Among fewer than 150,000 clones, roughly nine tenths were seen once, and the ten largest hold 9.5%. This specimen was peripheral blood, taken 28 days after the second AZD1222 dose. Receptors were obtained from an adult who received the AZD1222 COVID-19 vaccine.

The chain couples TRBV6-6 to TRBJ1-2, with 8 bases that match TRBD1. This CDR3 has 16 amino acids. V trimming: 2 bases; J trimming: 7 bases; junction bases outside the gene matches: 12. Germline CDR1 reads MNHNY; CDR2 reads SVGAGI (reference sequence). CDR3 in DNA: TGTGCCAGCAGTTACACCCCGGACAGGGATGCGAGTGGCTACACCTTC. Protein sequence: CASSYTPDRDASGYTF.

The V call is TRBV2, the J call TRBJ1-4, with D perhaps matching TRBD1 (5 bases). Trimming removed 7 bases at V and 8 bases at J, with 14 bases between. CDR1 is SNHLY, CDR2 FYNNEI, per germline. This CDR3 comprises 13 residues. CDR3: CASTSRGDEKLFF. The CDR3 DNA reads as TGTGCCAGCACCTCCCGGGGGGACGAAAAACTGTTTTTT.

The genes are TRBV7-9 and TRBJ1-2; D call uncertain. V lost 5 bases and J 8 bases, leaving 12 bases between the germline ends. The germline CDR1 and CDR2 sequences are SEHNR and FQNEAQ (reference sequence). The CDR3 spans 12 residues. CDR3 sequence (DNA): TGTGCCAGCAGCCCCACACTTTCGGGCTACACCTTC. This gives the protein CASSPTLSGYTF.

The gene calls are TRBV7-2 and TRBJ2-3, with D possibly TRBD2 on 6 matching bases. The CDR3 loop spans 17 amino acids. CDR1 and CDR2 (germline): SGHTA, FQGNSA. V was trimmed by 5 bases and J by 0 bases, leaving 18 bases between them. CDR3 in amino acids: CASSPRSTGTSTDTQYF. The CDR3 coding sequence is TGTGCCAGCAGCCCTCGCTCTACGGGGACTAGCACAGATACGCAGTATTTT. The entire variable domain, with the rest obtained from reference TRBV7-2 and TRBJ2-3, is as follows: GAGVSQSPSNKVTEKGKDVELRCDPISGHTALYWYRQSLGQGLEFLIYFQGNSAPDKSGLPSDRFSAERTGGSVSTLTIQRTQQEDSAVYLCASSPRSTGTSTDTQYFGPGTRLTVL.

The sample holds one count of this clone. The rearrangement links TRBV27 to TRBJ2-1; tentatively, D is TRBD1 or TRBD2 (5 bases each). The germline CDR1 and CDR2 sequences are MNHEY and SMNVEV (reference sequence). The CDR3 runs 14 residues. V lost 8 bases to trimming and J lost 5 bases, with 16 bases between them. The CDR3 region has the DNA TGTGCCAGCCACCGGGGTAGGGGTAACAATGAGCAGTTCTTC. Residues: CASHRGRGNNEQFF.

The rearrangement joins TRBV7-8 to TRBJ1-1; no firm D call. Deletions cut 5 bases from V and 1 base from J, with 8 bases between. The germline CDR1 and CDR2 sequences are SGHVS and FQNEAQ. CDR3 size: 13 residues. The CDR3 nucleotides read TGTGCCAGCAGCCTCGCGAAGAACACTGAAGCTTTCTTT. This translates into CASSLAKNTEAFF. Full variable domain (rest looked up from reference TRBV7-8 and TRBJ1-1): GAGVSQSPRYKVAKRGQDVALRCDPISGHVSLFWYQQALGQGPEFLTYFQNEAQLDKSGLPSDRFFAERPEGSVSTLKIQRTQQEDSAVYLCASSLAKNTEAFFGQGTRLTVV.

This clone has a handful of counts. The chain combines TRBV10-3 with TRBJ2-2, with D perhaps matching TRBD2 (5 bases). V gave up 7 bases and J gave up 3 bases, with 12 bases separating them. Germline CDR1 ENHRY, CDR2 SYGVKD. The CDR3 runs to 14 residues. The CDR3 DNA follows: TGTGCCATCAAACCGCTAGCTGACACCGGGGAGCTGTTTTTT. Its protein product is CAIKPLADTGELFF.